The text below deals with one T cell receptor beta chain. Its specificity is unknown. This table comes from immunoSEQ multiplex PCR, and its TCRdb copy is limited to in-frame clones, with some not included. The table shows about 140,000 clones, with roughly nine tenths occurring only once. The sample originates from a study of cytomegalovirus exposure and HLA in healthy donors. Study-wide points: It was confirmed in vitro that a few of the CMV-associated chains were specific for CMV antigens. The dataset shows that most TCR sequences were rare, while some public TCRs occurred in many donors. The tendency of first-cohort TCR clusters to co-occur in the 120 or so validation repertoires emerged from a later analysis. Both high specificity and high sensitivity reportedly marked the classifier's diagnosis of cytomegalovirus status.

Germline V gives CDR1 SNHLY, CDR2 FYNNEI. J gave up 3 bases and V 8 bases, and 6 bases lay outside the gene matches. The CDR3 totals 13 residues. This receptor was obtained from a man in his late teens or twenties in good health and CMV-seronegative. Material for sequencing was PBMCs. V and J are TRBV2 and TRBJ1-1, with TRBD1 matching over 7 bases. CDR3 in DNA: TGTGCCAGCGACAGGGAAGAGTACACTGAAGCTTTCTTT. It yields the protein CASDREEYTEAFF.